This is a list of T cell receptor beta chains from one sample in a study of shared clonotypes between healthy human individuals. TCRdb's table, derived via immunoSEQ multiplex PCR, lists solely in-frame clones and lacks some. In the table there are some 1,600,000 clones, approximately 98% of which are singletons. The sequencing input was naive CD4+ T cells sorted from blood. The source of these receptors is a man aged 25 to 40 in good health. Each CDR3 is given with its conserved first and last residue. D genes are given only for firm matches.

D gene: .; V gene: TRBV2; CDR3 protein: CASSLRGRNTGELFF
D gene: .; V gene: TRBV6-1; CDR3 protein: CASSEALGLDGYTF
D gene: .; V gene: TRBV27; CDR3 protein: CASRTGTQAGKLFF
D gene: .; V gene: TRBV18; CDR3 protein: CASSRNQETQYF
D gene: TRBD1; V gene: TRBV5-8; CDR3 protein: CASSPGWDRSTDTQYF
D gene: .; V gene: TRBV7-6; CDR3 protein: CASSRQESSYNEQFF
D gene: TRBD2; V gene: TRBV10-2; CDR3 protein: CASRGTSGAPTGELFF
D gene: .; V gene: TRBV11-2; CDR3 protein: CASSLVRAAWEQYF
D gene: .; V gene: TRBV7-9; CDR3 protein: CASSLSSGNQPQHF
D gene: .; V gene: TRBV7-2; CDR3 protein: CASSLVTGTDTQYF
D gene: .; V gene: TRBV30; CDR3 protein: CAWSSLAEAFF
D gene: .; V gene: TRBV6-6; CDR3 protein: CASRPDSNYGYTF
D gene: .; V gene: TRBV6-1; CDR3 protein: CASSAGPMGQYF
D gene: TRBD2; V gene: TRBV5-4; CDR3 protein: CASSPGLAGVGGKNIQYF
D gene: TRBD2; V gene: TRBV5-1; CDR3 protein: CASSLVTSGSAAYEQYF
D gene: TRBD1; V gene: TRBV7-8; CDR3 protein: CASSLVPDRGTQPQHF
D gene: .; V gene: TRBV19; CDR3 protein: CASGRETQYF
D gene: TRBD1; V gene: TRBV28; CDR3 protein: CASSPRSSRGWTGGFYEQYF
D gene: TRBD2; V gene: TRBV7-8; CDR3 protein: CASTTGTTYNEQFF
D gene: .; V gene: TRBV28; CDR3 protein: CASSTSSYNEQFF
D gene: TRBD1; V gene: TRBV18; CDR3 protein: CASSPVGQGAGYTF
D gene: .; V gene: TRBV9; CDR3 protein: CASSPRLNTGELFF
D gene: .; V gene: TRBV7-2; CDR3 protein: CASSLGLNYGYTF
D gene: TRBD1; V gene: TRBV6-1; CDR3 protein: CASSVNRDRGNQPQHF
D gene: .; V gene: TRBV5-1; CDR3 protein: CASSLEADSSYEQYF
D gene: TRBD2; V gene: TRBV18; CDR3 protein: CASQSGLAGQNEQFF
D gene: .; V gene: TRBV2; CDR3 protein: CASSHDRRLYYGYTF
D gene: .; V gene: TRBV6-1; CDR3 protein: CASSEPQYF
D gene: TRBD2; V gene: TRBV5-6; CDR3 protein: CASSSGLAFHEQYF
D gene: .; V gene: TRBV27; CDR3 protein: CASSQGPVVGEQYF
D gene: TRBD2; V gene: TRBV18; CDR3 protein: CASSTTSGSSYEQYF
D gene: .; V gene: TRBV29-1; CDR3 protein: CGGTSTDTQYF
D gene: TRBD1; V gene: TRBV11-3; CDR3 protein: CASSLGQATYNEQFF
D gene: TRBD2; V gene: TRBV10-2; CDR3 protein: CASKLADVYNEQFF
D gene: .; V gene: TRBV19; CDR3 protein: CATRQGEGSHEQFF
D gene: .; V gene: TRBV7-2; CDR3 protein: CASSLFGKSSYEQYF
D gene: .; V gene: TRBV28; CDR3 protein: CASSLDTGDGYTF
D gene: .; V gene: TRBV7-2; CDR3 protein: CASSLQGQGYGYTF
D gene: .; V gene: TRBV4-3; CDR3 protein: CASSQDRQETQYF
D gene: TRBD1; V gene: TRBV2; CDR3 protein: CASGLQGAAYNEQFF
D gene: .; V gene: TRBV7-8; CDR3 protein: CASSLGVGETQYF
D gene: .; V gene: TRBV5-4; CDR3 protein: CASSQGSSADTQYF
D gene: .; V gene: TRBV15; CDR3 protein: CATSRDVGMGSIGGYTF